One and the same sample provided the 4 T cell receptor beta chains below, sequenced in a study of shared clonotypes between healthy human individuals. Assay used: immunoSEQ multiplex PCR; TCRdb lists only in-frame clones, some missing. Altogether about 1,500,000 clones are present, roughly 96% being singletons, with the ten largest covering roughly 1.2%. Sequencing input: naive CD4+ T cells sorted from blood. Described subset: CD45RA+ positively selected. The receptors were gathered from a man aged 30 to 39 in good health.

V usage is TRBV5-4 and J usage is TRBJ2-2; unclear D gene. CDR3 size: 13 residues. Trimming shortened V by 3 bases and J by 7 bases, and 10 bases separated the two germline ends. CDR1 and CDR2 from the germline V gene are SGHNT and YYREEE (reference sequence). In nucleotides, the CDR3 is TGTGCCAGCAGCTGGTCTCAGAACGGGGAGCTGTTTTTT. This codes for CASSWSQNGELFF.

The J gene is TRBJ2-1, the V gene TRBV2; no firm D call. The germline CDR1 and CDR2 sequences are SNHLY and FYNNEI. Trimming took 1 base from V and 8 from J, leaving 6 bases between them. The CDR3 runs to 12 residues. The CDR3 sequence: CASSEVRHEQFF. In DNA form, the CDR3 reads TGTGCCAGCAGTGAAGTGAGACATGAGCAGTTCTTC.

This chain joins TRBV6-6 and TRBJ2-3, with 7 bases fitting TRBD1. The CDR3 sequence is 16 residues long. Germline lookup yields CDR1 MNHNY and CDR2 SVGAGI (reference sequence). The CDR3 region is CASQSRQGLGTDTQYF. The CDR3 DNA sequence: TGTGCATCACAGTCCCGACAGGGTCTCGGCACAGATACGCAGTATTTT.

The chain has TRBV5-5 and TRBJ1-1; D is unresolved. Looked up from germline, CDR1 is SGHKS and CDR2 is YYEKEE (reference sequence). Trimming removed 0 bases from V and 3 bases from J, with 6 bases in between. The CDR3 is 13 residues long. CDR3 bases: TGTGCCAGCAGCTTGGTGGTGGACACTGAAGCTTTCTTT. It translates to CASSLVVDTEAFF. Full variable domain (outside the CDR3, taken from reference TRBV5-5 and TRBJ1-1): DAGVTQSPTHLIKTRGQQVTLRCSPISGHKSVSWYQQVLGQGPQFIFQYYEKEERGRGNFPDRFSARQFPNYSSELNVNALLLGDSALYLCASSLVVDTEAFFGQGTRLTVV.